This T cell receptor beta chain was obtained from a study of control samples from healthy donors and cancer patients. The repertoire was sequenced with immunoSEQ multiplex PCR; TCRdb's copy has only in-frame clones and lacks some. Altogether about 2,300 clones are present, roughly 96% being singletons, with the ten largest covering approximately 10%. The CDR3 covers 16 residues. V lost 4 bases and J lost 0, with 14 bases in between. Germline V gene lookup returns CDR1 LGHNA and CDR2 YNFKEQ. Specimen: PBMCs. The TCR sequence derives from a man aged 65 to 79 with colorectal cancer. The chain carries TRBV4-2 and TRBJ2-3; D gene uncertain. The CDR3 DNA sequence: TGTGCCAGCAGCCCAGACTGGGCCAGGAGCACAGATACGCAGTATTTT. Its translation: CASSPDWARSTDTQYF.